The present TCR beta chain was sequenced within a study of T cell responses to AZD1222 COVID-19 vaccine. Findings and caveats of the study: Every sample of the repertoires postdated the peak T cell response. Donor demographics were predominantly white British with a female majority; clonal diversity may be underestimated. Spike-wide vaccine-associated CD4 TCRs dominated at 160-218 and 743-854.

For this clone: Its target is not known.

TCRdb's copy holds only in-frame clones and misses some; the assay was immunoSEQ multiplex PCR. In the table there are 150,000 to 200,000 clones, under 95% of which are singletons. V lost 6 bases and J 6 bases, leaving 14 bases between the germline ends. The CDR3 is 13 amino acids. From germline, CDR1 is LNHDA and CDR2 SQIVND (reference sequence). Second-dose intervals of approximately 4 or approximately 12 weeks were pooled. The chain has TRBV19 and TRBJ1-1; D is unclear. The specimen was peripheral blood, collected 28 days after the second AZD1222 dose. The origin of this receptor is an adult who received the AZD1222 COVID-19 vaccine. This chain's CDR3 is CASSRLGSAEAFF. The CDR3 nucleotides read TGTGCCAGTAGCCGACTAGGGTCCGCTGAAGCTTTCTTT.